One and the same sample provided the 18 T cell receptor beta chains below, sequenced in a study of tumor T cells in aggressive B-cell lymphoma. Profiled with immunoSEQ multiplex PCR; TCRdb holds only in-frame clones, not every one. The sample has about 7,600 clones, roughly 80% seen once; the top ten hold roughly 2.5%. The sample was tumor tissue. These receptors were taken from an adult with diffuse large B cell lymphoma.

The chain carries TRBV5-6 and TRBJ2-7; 7 bases match TRBD1. Trimming removed 5 bases from V and 2 bases from J; junction bases left unmatched: 7. The CDR3 totals 14 residues. Germline V gene lookup returns CDR1 SGHDT and CDR2 YYEEEE. CDR3 coding DNA: TGTGCCAGCAGGTCCGGGACAGAGGCCTACGAGCAGTACGTC. Translation: CASRSGTEAYEQYV.

The V call is TRBV5-5, the J call TRBJ2-3; D might be TRBD2 (5 bases). This CDR3 region has 13 residues. V was pared by 7 bases and J by 5 bases, with 14 bases between. The germline CDR1 and CDR2 sequences are SGHKS and YYEKEE (reference sequence). For the CDR3, the DNA is TGTGCCAGCCACCTTATCGGGGAAGATACGCAGTATTTT. It specifies CASHLIGEDTQYF.

The CDR3 DNA is TGCAGCGTCGAGGGAAAGCAATTTAGGAATGGCTACACCTTC. Translating gives CSVEGKQFRNGYTF. V is TRBV29-1 and J is TRBJ1-2; D unclear. The CDR3 extends over 14 amino acids. From germline, CDR1 is SQVTM and CDR2 ANQGSEA. V shed 6 bases and J shed 6 bases, with 20 bases lying between them.

The chain is built from TRBV2 and TRBJ2-2, with 10 bases fitting TRBD1. The CDR3 is 15 amino acids. With 10 bases clipped from V and 5 bases from J, the junction kept 10 bases outside the gene matches. Germline V gives CDR1 SNHLY, CDR2 FYNNEI. CDR3 nucleotides: TGTGCCATACTCCGGGACAGGGGTGGGACCGGGGAGCTGTTTTTT. Amino acids: CAILRDRGGTGELFF. Looking up the rest from reference TRBV2 and TRBJ2-2 gives the full variable domain: EPEVTQTPSHQVTQMGQEVILRCVPISNHLYFYWYRQILGQKVEFLVSFYNNEISEKSEIFDDQFSVERPDGSNFTLKIRSTKLEDSAMYFCAILRDRGGTGELFFGEGSRLTVL.

The chain employs TRBV5-1 and TRBJ1-1; 12 bases match TRBD1. J lost 10 bases, V lost 4 bases, and 8 bases had no gene match. This CDR3 region has 14 residues. Germline CDR1 reads SGHRS; CDR2 reads YFSETQ. This CDR3 reads CASSVGTGGEVAFF. CDR3 DNA sequence: TGCGCCAGCAGCGTCGGGACAGGGGGCGAGGTAGCTTTCTTT.

V and J are TRBV15 and TRBJ2-2; 8 bases are a match to TRBD1. The CDR3 spans 16 residues. V trimming: 2 bases; J trimming: 1 base; junction bases outside the gene matches: 3. Germline lookup yields CDR1 LNHNV and CDR2 YYDKDF (reference sequence). CDR3 in DNA: TGTGCCACCAGCAGACCGGGACAGGAGAACACCGGGGAGCTGTTTTTT. Translated, it gives CATSRPGQENTGELFF.

The CDR3 reads CASSEPQQFPEQYV. In DNA, the CDR3 is TGTGCCAGCAGTGAACCCCAACAGTTTCCCGAGCAGTACGTC. V is TRBV6-1 and J is TRBJ2-7; D call uncertain. Per the germline V gene, CDR1 is MNHNS and CDR2 is SASEGT. This CDR3 is built from 14 residues. V lost 2 bases, J lost 6 bases, and 14 bases lay in between.

The rearrangement uses TRBV5-1 and TRBJ2-7; the D gene is possibly TRBD2 (6 bases). V lost 0 bases and J 6 bases, leaving 10 bases between the germline ends. CDR1 and CDR2 (germline): SGHRS, YFSETQ. CDR3 length: 13 residues. The CDR3 DNA reads as TGCGCCAGCAGCTTGGCCGGGGGTTCCGAGCAGTACGTC. Its translation: CASSLAGGSEQYV.

This rearrangement joins TRBV6-5 to TRBJ1-4; D remains ambiguous. This CDR3 comprises 15 residues. V was clipped by 4 bases and J by 6 bases, with 15 bases between them. Germline V lookup: CDR1 MNHEY, CDR2 SVGAGI. This CDR3 is CASSSTPLGYEKLFF. CDR3 nucleotide sequence: TGTGCCAGCAGTTCGACACCCCTTGGATATGAAAAACTGTTTTTT.

The genes are TRBV5-6 and TRBJ2-3; no clear D gene. Germline lookup yields CDR1 SGHDT and CDR2 YYEEEE. The CDR3 covers 14 residues. V lost 3 bases to trimming and J lost 5 bases, with 13 bases between them. DNA for the CDR3: TGTGCCAGCAGCTCAATAGAGTATGGAGATACGCAGTATTTT. This codes for CASSSIEYGDTQYF.

The chain links TRBV11-2 to TRBJ2-1; D gene ambiguous. Germline V gives CDR1 SGHAT, CDR2 FQNNGV. Trimming left V 5 bases short and J 6 bases short, with 5 bases between. This CDR3 spans 11 amino acids. CDR3 protein: CASSPLNEQFF. CDR3 DNA sequence: TGTGCCAGCAGCCCCCTCAATGAGCAGTTCTTC.

In its sample, this clone was seen a few times. This chain joins TRBV7-3 and TRBJ1-2, with a possible D match to TRBD1 (5 bases). Germline V gene sequence: CDR1 SGHTA, CDR2 FQGTGA. With 5 bases removed from V and 5 bases from J, the gap between germline ends came to 12 bases. The CDR3 contains 13 residues. The CDR3 spells CASSPGGLYGYTF. The CDR3 DNA reads TGTGCCAGCAGCCCGGGGGGTCTTTATGGCTACACCTTC.

This chain joins TRBV4-3 and TRBJ2-1; possible D gene TRBD1, 8 bases. From germline, CDR1 is LGHNA and CDR2 YSLEER. Deletions cut 3 bases from V and 4 bases from J, with 19 bases between. The CDR3 runs to 17 residues. In DNA, the CDR3 is TGCGCCAGCAGCCAGGACCTTACAGGGGGGGTATACAATGAGCAGTTCTTC. This gives the protein CASSQDLTGGVYNEQFF.

This clone was detected only a few times. The CDR3 protein is CASSARDSNSPLHF. CDR3 nucleotides: TGTGCCAGCAGCGCCCGGGACAGCAATTCACCCCTCCACTTT. The V call is TRBV9, the J call TRBJ1-6, with 7 bases matching TRBD1. Germline lookup yields CDR1 SGDLS and CDR2 YYNGEE. The CDR3 length is 14 residues. After removal of 3 bases from V and 7 bases from J, the junction contained 4 bases not matched to a gene.

The V call is TRBV13, the J call TRBJ2-1, with TRBD2 as a possible D gene (5 bases). Germline-derived CDR1 and CDR2 are PRHDT and FYEKMQ (reference sequence). V lost 3 bases and J 9 bases, leaving 12 bases between the germline ends. The CDR3 has 13 amino acids. The CDR3 spells CASSLDLLPEQFF. The CDR3 nucleotides are TGTGCCAGCAGCTTGGACTTACTGCCTGAGCAGTTCTTC.

The chain employs TRBV29-1 and TRBJ2-1, with TRBD1 identical over 10 bases. Germline CDR1 SQVTM, CDR2 ANQGSEA. Unmatched junction bases numbered 9, after V lost 6 bases and J lost 4 bases. This CDR3 contains 15 residues. The DNA for the CDR3 is TGCAGCGTCCTCTTTGAGGACAGGGGGTACAATGAGCAGTTCTTC. Protein: CSVLFEDRGYNEQFF.

J is TRBJ2-2 and V is TRBV4-3, with D maybe TRBD2 (5 bases). The length of the CDR3 is 15 residues. Germline V gene data show CDR1 as LGHNA and CDR2 as YSLEER. Trimming stripped 8 bases from V and 7 bases from J, with 20 bases between. The chain's CDR3 is CASRPWGSGIGELFF. The CDR3 nucleotides are TGCGCCAGCCGCCCTTGGGGATCGGGAATCGGGGAGCTGTTTTTT.

The chain joins TRBV6-1 to TRBJ2-1; TRBD2 aligns across 8 bases. The junction had 9 bases not matched to a gene; V was cut back by 4 bases and J by 7 bases. Germline lookup yields CDR1 MNHNS and CDR2 SASEGT. The CDR3 contains 15 residues. CDR3 protein: CASSVIAGTGNEQFF. The CDR3 coding sequence is TGTGCCAGCAGTGTTATAGCGGGGACGGGAAATGAGCAGTTCTTC.